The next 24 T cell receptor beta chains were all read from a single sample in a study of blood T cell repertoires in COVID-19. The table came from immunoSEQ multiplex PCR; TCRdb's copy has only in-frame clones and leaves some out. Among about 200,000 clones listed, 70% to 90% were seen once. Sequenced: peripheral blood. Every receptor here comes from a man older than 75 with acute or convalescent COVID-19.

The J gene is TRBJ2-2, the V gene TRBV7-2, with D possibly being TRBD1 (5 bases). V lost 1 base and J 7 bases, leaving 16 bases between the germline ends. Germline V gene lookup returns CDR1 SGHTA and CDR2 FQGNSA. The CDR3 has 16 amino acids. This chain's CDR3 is CASSLEGAGMGGELFF. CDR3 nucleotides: TGTGCCAGCAGCTTAGAGGGCGCAGGGATGGGCGGGGAGCTGTTTTTT.

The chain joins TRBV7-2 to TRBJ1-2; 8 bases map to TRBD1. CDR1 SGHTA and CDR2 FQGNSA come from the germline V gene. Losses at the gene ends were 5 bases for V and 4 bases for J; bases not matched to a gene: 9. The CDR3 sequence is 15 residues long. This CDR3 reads CASSLRQGFSYGYTF. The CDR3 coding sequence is TGTGCCAGCAGCCTAAGACAGGGGTTTTCCTATGGCTACACCTTC.

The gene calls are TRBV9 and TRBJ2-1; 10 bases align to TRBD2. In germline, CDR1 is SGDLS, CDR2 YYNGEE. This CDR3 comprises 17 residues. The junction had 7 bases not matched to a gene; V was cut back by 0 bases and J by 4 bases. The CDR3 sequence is CASSVDPGLAVYNEQFF. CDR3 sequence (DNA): TGTGCCAGCAGCGTAGACCCAGGACTAGCGGTTTACAATGAGCAGTTCTTC.

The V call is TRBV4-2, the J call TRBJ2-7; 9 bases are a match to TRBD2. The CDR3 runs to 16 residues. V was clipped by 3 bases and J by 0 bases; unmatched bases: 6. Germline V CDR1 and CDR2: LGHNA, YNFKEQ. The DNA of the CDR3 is TGTGCCAGCAGCCAGGGGCTAGCGGGAAACTCCTACGAGCAGTACTTC. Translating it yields CASSQGLAGNSYEQYF.

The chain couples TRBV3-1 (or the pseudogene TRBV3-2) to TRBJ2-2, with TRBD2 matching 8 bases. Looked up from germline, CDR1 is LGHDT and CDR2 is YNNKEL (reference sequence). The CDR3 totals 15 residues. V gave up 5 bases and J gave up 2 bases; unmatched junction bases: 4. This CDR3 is CASSVGGANTGELFF. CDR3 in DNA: TGTGCCAGCAGCGTCGGGGGGGCCAACACCGGGGAGCTGTTTTTT.

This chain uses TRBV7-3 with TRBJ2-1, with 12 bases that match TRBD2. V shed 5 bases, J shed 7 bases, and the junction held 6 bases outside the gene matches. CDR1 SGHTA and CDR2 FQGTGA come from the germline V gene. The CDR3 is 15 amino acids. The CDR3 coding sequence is TGTGCCAGCAGCCCAGGACTAGCGGGGTATAATGAGCAGTTCTTC. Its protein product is CASSPGLAGYNEQFF.

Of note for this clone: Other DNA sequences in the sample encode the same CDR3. The CDR3 sequence: CASSYSREQPQHF. The CDR3 DNA reads TGTGCCAGCAGTTACTCCAGGGAACAGCCCCAGCATTTT. V and J are TRBV6-5 and TRBJ1-5, with D perhaps TRBD1 (5 bases). Germline V gene data show CDR1 as MNHEY and CDR2 as SVGAGI. This CDR3 is 13 amino acids long. The V end lost 0 bases, the J end lost 7 bases, and 7 bases lay between the germline ends.

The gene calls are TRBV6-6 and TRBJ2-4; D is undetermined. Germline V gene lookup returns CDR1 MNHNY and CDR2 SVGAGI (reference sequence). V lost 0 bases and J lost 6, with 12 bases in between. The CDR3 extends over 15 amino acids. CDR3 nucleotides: TGTGCCAGCAGTTACTCGCCCTCCTCGGGAAACATTCAGTACTTC. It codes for CASSYSPSSGNIQYF.

Here the CDR3 DNA reads TGTGCCAGCAGTTACGGAGGACAGGGGAATGGAAACACCATATATTTT. It encodes CASSYGGQGNGNTIYF. J is TRBJ1-3 and V is TRBV6-5, with 9 bases fitting TRBD1. The CDR3 is 16 residues long. Germline lookup yields CDR1 MNHEY and CDR2 SVGAGI. The V gene end was trimmed by 2 bases and the J gene end by 3 bases; junction bases not matched to a gene: 5.

CDR3 sequence reads: CASIKSGSDEQFF. The CDR3 nucleotides are TGTGCCAGCATCAAGAGCGGGAGCGATGAGCAGTTCTTC. This chain connects TRBV12-3 or TRBV12-4 to TRBJ2-1; 8 positions agree with TRBD2. J gave up 8 bases and V 7 bases, and 7 bases lay outside the gene matches. This CDR3 has 13 residues.

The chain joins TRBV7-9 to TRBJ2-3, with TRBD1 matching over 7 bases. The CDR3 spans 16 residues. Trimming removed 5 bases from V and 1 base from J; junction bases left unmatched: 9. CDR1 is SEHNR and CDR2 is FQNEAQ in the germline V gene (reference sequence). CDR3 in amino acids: CASSQGVLGGTDTQYF. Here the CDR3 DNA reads TGTGCCAGCAGCCAGGGGGTACTCGGGGGCACAGATACGCAGTATTTT.

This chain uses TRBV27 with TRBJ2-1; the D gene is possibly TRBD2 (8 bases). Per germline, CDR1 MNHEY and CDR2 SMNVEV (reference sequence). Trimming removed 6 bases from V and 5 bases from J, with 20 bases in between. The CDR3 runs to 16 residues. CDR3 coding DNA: TGTGCCAGCAGCGCCATAGGGACTAGGGGGCACAATGAGCAGTTCTTC. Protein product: CASSAIGTRGHNEQFF.

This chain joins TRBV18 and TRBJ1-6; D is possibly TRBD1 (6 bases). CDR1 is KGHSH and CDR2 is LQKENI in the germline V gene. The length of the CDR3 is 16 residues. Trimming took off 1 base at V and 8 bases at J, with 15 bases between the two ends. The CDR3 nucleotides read TGTGCCAGCTCACCACGGTCCGGGACACCAGATTCACCCCTCCACTTT. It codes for CASSPRSGTPDSPLHF.

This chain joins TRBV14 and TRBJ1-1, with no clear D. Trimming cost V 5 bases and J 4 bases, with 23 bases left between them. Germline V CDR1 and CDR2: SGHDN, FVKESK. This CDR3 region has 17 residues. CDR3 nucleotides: TGTGCCAGCAGCTTCGGAGTCACACTTTTGGGTATCACTGAAGCTTTCTTT. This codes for CASSFGVTLLGITEAFF. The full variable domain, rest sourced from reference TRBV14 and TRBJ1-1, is EAGVTQFPSHSVIEKGQTVTLRCDPISGHDNLYWYRRVMGKEIKFLLHFVKESKQDESGMPNNRFLAERTGGTYSTLKVQPAELEDSGVYFCASSFGVTLLGITEAFFGQGTRLTVV.

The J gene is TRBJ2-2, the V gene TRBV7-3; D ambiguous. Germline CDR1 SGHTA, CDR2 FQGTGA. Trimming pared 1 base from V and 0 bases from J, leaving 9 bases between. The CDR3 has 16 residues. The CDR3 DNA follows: TGTGCCAGCAGCTTAATGTCTGCGGCGAACACCGGGGAGCTGTTTTTT. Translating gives CASSLMSAANTGELFF.

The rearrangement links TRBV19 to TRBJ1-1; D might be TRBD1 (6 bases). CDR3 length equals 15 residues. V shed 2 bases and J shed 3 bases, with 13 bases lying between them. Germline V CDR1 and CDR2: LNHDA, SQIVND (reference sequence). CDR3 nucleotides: TGTGCCAGTAGTATATGGCGGGGGGCCGACACTGAAGCTTTCTTT. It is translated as CASSIWRGADTEAFF.

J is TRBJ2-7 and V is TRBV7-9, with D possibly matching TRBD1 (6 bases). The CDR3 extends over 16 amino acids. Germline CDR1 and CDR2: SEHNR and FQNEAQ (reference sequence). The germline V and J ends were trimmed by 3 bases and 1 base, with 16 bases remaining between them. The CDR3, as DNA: TGTGCCAGCAGCTTTATAGTCCCGGACAGATCCTACGAGCAGTACTTC. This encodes CASSFIVPDRSYEQYF.

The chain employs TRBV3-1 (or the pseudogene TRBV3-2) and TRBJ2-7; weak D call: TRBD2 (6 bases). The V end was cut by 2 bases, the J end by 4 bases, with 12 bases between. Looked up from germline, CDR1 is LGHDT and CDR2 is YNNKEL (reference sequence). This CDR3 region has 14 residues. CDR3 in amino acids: CASSQRLEGYEQYF. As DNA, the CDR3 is TGTGCCAGCAGCCAAAGATTGGAGGGTTACGAGCAGTACTTC.

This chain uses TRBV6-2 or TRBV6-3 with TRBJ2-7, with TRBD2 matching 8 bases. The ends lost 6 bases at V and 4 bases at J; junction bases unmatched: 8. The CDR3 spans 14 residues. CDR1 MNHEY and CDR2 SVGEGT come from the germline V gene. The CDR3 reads CASSRSGSSYEQYV. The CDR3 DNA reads TGTGCCAGCAGCCGAAGCGGGAGTTCGTACGAGCAGTACGTC.

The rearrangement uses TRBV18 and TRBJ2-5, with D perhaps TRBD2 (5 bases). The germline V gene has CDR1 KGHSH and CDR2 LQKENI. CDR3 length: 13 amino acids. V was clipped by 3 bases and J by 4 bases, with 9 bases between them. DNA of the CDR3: TGTGCCAGCTCACCTGTGGGGAGAGAGACCCAGTACTTC. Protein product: CASSPVGRETQYF. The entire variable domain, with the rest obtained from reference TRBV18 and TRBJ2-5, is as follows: NAGVMQNPRHLVRRRGQEARLRCSPMKGHSHVYWYRQLPEEGLKFMVYLQKENIIDESGMPKERFSAEFPKEGPSILRIQQVVRGDSAAYFCASSPVGRETQYFGPGTRLLVL.

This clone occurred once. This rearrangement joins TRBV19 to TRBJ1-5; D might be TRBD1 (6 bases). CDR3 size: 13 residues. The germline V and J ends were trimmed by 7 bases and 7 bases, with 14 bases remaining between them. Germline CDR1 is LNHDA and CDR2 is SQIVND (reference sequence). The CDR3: CASNQGRDQPQHF. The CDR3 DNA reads TGTGCCAGTAATCAGGGGAGGGACCAGCCCCAGCATTTT.

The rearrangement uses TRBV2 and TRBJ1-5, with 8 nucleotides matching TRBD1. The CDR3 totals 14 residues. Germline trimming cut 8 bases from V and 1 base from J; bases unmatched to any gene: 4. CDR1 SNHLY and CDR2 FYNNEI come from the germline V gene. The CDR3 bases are TGTGCCAGCTCACGGACAGGGAGCAATCAGCCCCAGCATTTT. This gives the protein CASSRTGSNQPQHF.

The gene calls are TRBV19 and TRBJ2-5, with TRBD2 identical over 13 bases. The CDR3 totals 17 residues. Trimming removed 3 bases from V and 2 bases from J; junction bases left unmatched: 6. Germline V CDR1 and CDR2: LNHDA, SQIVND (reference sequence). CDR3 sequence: CASSMGTSGISQETQYF. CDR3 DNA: TGTGCCAGTAGTATGGGGACTAGCGGGATTAGTCAAGAGACCCAGTACTTC.

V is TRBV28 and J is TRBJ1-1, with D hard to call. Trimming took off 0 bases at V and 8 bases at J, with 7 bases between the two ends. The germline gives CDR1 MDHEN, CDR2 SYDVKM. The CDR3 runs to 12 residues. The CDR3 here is CASSLWGREAFF. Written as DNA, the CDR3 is TGTGCCAGCAGTTTATGGGGGAGGGAAGCTTTCTTT.